This TCR beta chain appears in the sequencing data of a study of blood T cell repertoires in COVID-19. Study-level information: COVID-19 samples from acute and convalescent phases originated in the United States, Italy and Spain. PBMCs, B-cell-depleted T cells, or T cells provided the cDNA or gDNA that made up the material.

Germline assignment: CDR1 LNHDA and CDR2 SQIVND (reference sequence). This CDR3 spans 15 amino acids. The ends were cut back, 3 bases at V and 4 bases at J, with 15 bases in the middle. In the study's own analysis: Quantification of nucleated cells was approximated via reference gene primer amplification. The assay was immunoSEQ multiplex PCR, and TCRdb's table has in-frame clones only and misses some. V, J and clone size derive from that table, while D and trimming were established from the DNA sequence. The sample carries some 250,000 clones, approximately 80% recorded once. This sequence was found in a man between 60 and 75 years old with acute or convalescent COVID-19. The sequenced material came from peripheral blood. The gene calls are TRBV19 and TRBJ1-2; D gene uncertain. In DNA, the CDR3 is TGTGCCAGTAGTATTCAATGGGAGCGAACCTATGGCTACACCTTC. Its translation is CASSIQWERTYGYTF.